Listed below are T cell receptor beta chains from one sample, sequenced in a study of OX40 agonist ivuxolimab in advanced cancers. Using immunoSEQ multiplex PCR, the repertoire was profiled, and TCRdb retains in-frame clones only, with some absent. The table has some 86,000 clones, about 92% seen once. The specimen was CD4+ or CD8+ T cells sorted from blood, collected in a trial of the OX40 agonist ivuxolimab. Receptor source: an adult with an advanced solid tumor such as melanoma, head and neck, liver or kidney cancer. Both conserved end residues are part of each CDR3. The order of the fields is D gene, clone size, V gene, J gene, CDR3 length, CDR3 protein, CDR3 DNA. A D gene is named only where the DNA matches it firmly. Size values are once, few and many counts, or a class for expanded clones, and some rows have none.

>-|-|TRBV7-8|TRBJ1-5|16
CASSLIRTVSYQPQHF
TGTGCCAGCAGCCTTATAAGGACAGTTTCCTATCAGCCCCAGCATTTT
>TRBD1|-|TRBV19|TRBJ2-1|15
CASYKGTGDYNEQFF
TGTGCCAGTTATAAAGGGACAGGGGATTACAATGAGCAGTTCTTC
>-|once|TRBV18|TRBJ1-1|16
CASSPGSTAMNTEAFF
TGTGCCAGCTCACCAGGGAGTACGGCGATGAACACTGAAGCTTTCTTT
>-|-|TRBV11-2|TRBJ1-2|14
CASSLDRRPQSFTF
TGTGCCAGCAGCTTAGATCGAAGACCCCAGTCCTTCACCTTC
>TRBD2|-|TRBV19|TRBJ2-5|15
CASSRRGGASETQYF
TGTGCCAGTAGTCGGCGCGGGGGGGCTTCAGAGACCCAGTACTTC
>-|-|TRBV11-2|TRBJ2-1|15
CASSLDKNPYNEQFF
TGTGCCAGCAGCTTAGATAAGAATCCCTACAATGAGCAGTTCTTC
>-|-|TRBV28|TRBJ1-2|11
CASRADYGYTF
TGTGCCAGCAGGGCTGACTATGGCTACACCTTC
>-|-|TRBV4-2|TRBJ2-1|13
CASSQEWSNEQFF
TGTGCCAGCAGCCAAGAATGGTCGAATGAGCAGTTCTTC
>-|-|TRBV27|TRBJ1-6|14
CASRGTAYNSPLHF
TGTGCCAGCAGAGGGACGGCGTATAATTCACCCCTCCACTTT
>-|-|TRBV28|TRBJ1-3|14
CASSSPGAGNTIYF
TGTGCCAGCAGTTCTCCAGGGGCTGGAAACACCATATATTTT
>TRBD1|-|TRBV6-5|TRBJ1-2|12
CASGTGGYGYTF
TGTGCCAGCGGTACAGGGGGCTATGGCTACACCTTC
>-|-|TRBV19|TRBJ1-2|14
CASSRVGQNYGYTF
TGTGCCAGTAGTCGAGTCGGGCAGAACTATGGCTACACCTTC
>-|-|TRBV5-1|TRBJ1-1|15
CASSLEGQGRTEAFF
TGCGCCAGCAGCTTGGAAGGACAAGGTCGGACTGAAGCTTTCTTT
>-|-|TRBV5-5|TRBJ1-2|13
CASSLDGRYGYTF
TGTGCCAGCAGTCTCGACGGACGCTATGGCTACACCTTC
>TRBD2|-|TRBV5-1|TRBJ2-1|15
CASSYLAGGPNEQFF
TGCGCCAGCAGCTACCTAGCGGGGGGGCCCAATGAGCAGTTCTTC
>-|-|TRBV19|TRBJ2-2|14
CASRKGSGTGELFF
TGTGCCAGTAGAAAGGGCTCCGGGACCGGGGAGCTGTTTTTT